A single sample gave rise to the 13 T cell receptor beta chains below, sequenced in a study of regulatory T cells in long-lasting Graves disease. Time point in this sample: newly diagnosed GD, antithyroid drugs for less than 3 months. RNA extracted from PBMCs served as the sequencing template. Arm-PCR with iRepertoire HTBI primers amplified the CDR3 regions for these TCR beta libraries. From the multiplex PCR reads, TCRdb called clonotypes with MiXCR, one entry per CDR3 protein. The sample yields some 460,000 distinct CDR3 sequences, 16% seen once. In addition, the sample was reused for a study of T cells in Graves' hyperthyroidism and ophthalmopathy.

The specimen comprised peripheral blood mononuclear cells (PBMCs), sampled at new diagnosis, from a patient treated with antithyroid drugs. The receptors come from a man aged 40-55 years with Graves disease.

At least ten counts were recorded for this clonotype. This chain links TRBV3-1 with TRBJ2-2, with 10 positions matching TRBD2. J gave up 4 bases and V 3 bases, and 5 bases lay outside the gene matches. This CDR3 region has 16 residues. CDR1 and CDR2 from the germline V gene are LGHDT and YNNKEL (reference sequence). CDR3 sequence reads: CASSQIRLAGTGELFF. In DNA, the CDR3 is TGTGCCAGCAGCCAGATACGACTAGCGGGCACCGGGGAGCTGTTTTTT. The variable domain in full, with the rest retrieved from reference TRBV3-1 and TRBJ2-2, is DTAVSQTPKYLVTQMGNDKSIKCEQNLGHDTMYWYKQDSKKFLKIMFSYNNKELIINETVPNRFSPKSPDKAHLNLHINSLELGDSAVYFCASSQIRLAGTGELFFGEGSRLTVL.

The table lists this clonotype with many counts. The chain has TRBV7-9 and TRBJ2-1; D remains unclear. Germline V gives CDR1 SEHNR, CDR2 FQNEAQ (reference sequence). V lost 2 bases to trimming and J lost 0 bases, with 11 bases between them. The CDR3 length is 16 residues. Written as DNA, the CDR3 is TGTGCCAGCAGCTTAAATGGCCAGAGCTCCTACAATGAGCAGTTCTTC. Its protein is CASSLNGQSSYNEQFF.

This clonotype was recorded many times. The chain links TRBV11-3 to TRBJ2-1, with 11 bases fitting TRBD1. CDR3 length: 15 amino acids. Trimming cost V 5 bases and J 7 bases; bases outside gene matches: 7. CDR1 and CDR2 (germline): SGHNT, YENEEA. Here the CDR3 DNA reads TGTGCCAGCAGCCTCTCGGGGACAGGGGGGAATGAGCAGTTCTTC. It is translated as CASSLSGTGGNEQFF.

CDR3 coding DNA: TGTGCCAGCAGTGAAGCGCAGGGCCTGGGGGCCAACGTCCTGACTTTC. Translation: CASSEAQGLGANVLTF. The chain employs TRBV6-1 and TRBJ2-6; perhaps TRBD1 as D (5 bases). V shed 0 bases and J shed 4 bases, with 10 bases lying between them. Germline V gene sequence: CDR1 MNHNS, CDR2 SASEGT. CDR3 length: 16 residues.

The rearrangement joins TRBV20-1 to TRBJ2-5; D unresolved. The V gene lost 3 bases and the J gene lost 1 base, with 12 bases spanning the gap. Germline loops: CDR1 DFQATT, CDR2 SNEGSKA (reference sequence). The CDR3 consists of 14 residues. CDR3 DNA: TGCAGTGCTAGTAGGTCCGGGTCCCAAGAGACCCAGTACTTC. Its translation: CSASRSGSQETQYF.

The chain has TRBV7-9 and TRBJ1-4; 9 positions match TRBD1. Germline assignment: CDR1 SEHNR and CDR2 FQNEAQ (reference sequence). V lost 5 bases, J lost 7 bases, and 14 bases stayed unmatched. The CDR3 runs 17 residues. The CDR3 region is CASSLGTGPREGEKLFF. The DNA for the CDR3 is TGTGCCAGCAGCCTCGGGACAGGGCCTCGAGAGGGTGAAAAACTGTTTTTT.

The chain is built from TRBV20-1 and TRBJ1-1, with D possibly TRBD1 on 5 matching bases. V gave up 4 bases and J gave up 1 base, with 10 bases separating them. Germline V CDR1 and CDR2: DFQATT, SNEGSKA (reference sequence). The CDR3 length is 13 residues. The CDR3 coding sequence is TGCAGTGCTATAGGCGGGACGAACACTGAAGCTTTCTTT. Amino acid sequence: CSAIGGTNTEAFF.

Notes on this clonotype: A much larger clonotype is one base distant, so this may be a read error. The chain is built from TRBV13 and TRBJ2-7, with 7 bases lining up with TRBD1. There are 15 residues in the CDR3. Trimming took 3 bases from V and 4 from J; bases not matched to a gene: 9. Germline assignment: CDR1 PRHDT and CDR2 FYEKMQ (reference sequence). CDR3 in DNA: TGTGCCAGCAGCTTCCGGACCGGGACAGCTTACGAGCAGTACTTC. Residues: CASSFRTGTAYEQYF.

This clonotype was picked up a small number of times. The chain has TRBV5-6 and TRBJ1-6; D may be TRBD1 (6 bases). Germline V lookup: CDR1 SGHDT, CDR2 YYEEEE. Trimming removed 2 bases from V and 9 bases from J, with 15 bases in between. CDR3 length equals 15 residues. In DNA, the CDR3 is TGTGCCAGCAGCTTCTGGACAGTAGGTACTTCACCCCTCCACTTT. This encodes CASSFWTVGTSPLHF.

The V call is TRBV5-6, the J call TRBJ2-2; TRBD1 might be the D (5 bases). Germline CDR1 SGHDT, CDR2 YYEEEE. The CDR3 extends over 16 amino acids. V was clipped by 5 bases and J by 0 bases, with 14 bases between them. CDR3 in amino acids: CASSGFRTPNTGELFF. CDR3 sequence (DNA): TGTGCCAGCAGTGGGTTTCGGACACCGAACACCGGGGAGCTGTTTTTT.

A word on this clonotype: A read error may account for a junction end that differs from germline. The genes are TRBV12-3 or TRBV12-4 and TRBJ2-1; 15 bases match TRBD2. This CDR3 has 16 residues. The CDR3 DNA reads as TGTGCCAGCAGTCTCGGACTAGCGGGGGGGTACAATGAGCAGCTCTTC. Its translation is CASSLGLAGGYNEQLF.

The chain uses TRBV11-2 and TRBJ2-5; D possibly uses TRBD1 or TRBD2 (7 bases each). Trimming took 4 bases from V and 1 from J, leaving 16 bases between them. CDR3 length: 16 residues. CDR1 is SGHAT, CDR2 FQNNGV, per germline. The CDR3 nucleotides are TGTGCCAGCAGCTCAAATCAGGGGGGGGGCCAAGAGACCCAGTACTTC. As protein: CASSSNQGGGQETQYF. Complete variable domain (other parts from reference TRBV11-2 and TRBJ2-5): EAGVAQSPRYKIIEKRQSVAFWCNPISGHATLYWYQQILGQGPKLLIQFQNNGVVDDSQLPKDRFSAERLKGVDSTLKIQPAKLEDSAVYLCASSSNQGGGQETQYFGPGTRLLVL.

The table lists this clonotype with many counts. This chain joins TRBV2 and TRBJ2-2; D unclear. CDR1 is SNHLY and CDR2 is FYNNEI in the germline V gene. The CDR3 runs 15 residues. With 2 bases removed from V and 1 base from J, the gap between germline ends came to 8 bases. The DNA of the CDR3 is TGTGCCAGCAGTGAACGCGGCCGGAACACCGGGGAGCTGTTTTTT. As protein: CASSERGRNTGELFF.